Presented here are 27 T cell receptor beta chains from one specimen sequenced in a study of PD-1 blockade in classical Hodgkin lymphoma. The data were produced by immunoSEQ multiplex PCR, yet TCRdb's version contains in-frame clones alone and is incomplete. The sample holds 6,600 or so clones; around three quarters are singletons and the top ten take approximately 46%. Time point reported: cycle 4 day 1 (C4D1), after 5 to 7 weeks of nivolumab. There was relapse after autologous stem cell transplantation in every patient, and there was variation in brentuximab vedotin exposure. The sample here was peripheral blood mononuclear cells (PBMCs), taken before the fourth cycle of nivolumab. These receptors all stem from a human donor with classical Hodgkin lymphoma.

This clone appeared a few times. The J gene is TRBJ2-7, the V gene TRBV9; D gene ambiguous. This CDR3 has 14 amino acids. V lost 0 bases to trimming and J lost 2 bases, with 9 bases between them. Germline V gene sequence: CDR1 SGDLS, CDR2 YYNGEE. The CDR3 nucleotides read TGTGCCAGCAGCGTAGCAGCGTCAGCCTACGAGCAGTACTTC. Translating it yields CASSVAASAYEQYF.

The V gene is TRBV7-3, the J gene TRBJ2-5; 7 bases are shared with TRBD1. CDR3 length equals 14 residues. V gave up 5 bases and J gave up 1 base; unmatched junction bases: 4. Germline loops: CDR1 SGHTA, CDR2 FQGTGA. The CDR3 protein is CASSPTGLQETQYF. The CDR3 bases are TGTGCCAGCAGCCCGACAGGGCTCCAAGAGACCCAGTACTTC.

This clone has a handful of counts. The chain is built from TRBV28 and TRBJ1-4; D unclear. Germline CDR1 reads MDHEN; CDR2 reads SYDVKM. The CDR3 is 14 amino acids. The germline V and J ends were trimmed by 0 bases and 7 bases, with 9 bases remaining between them. CDR3 sequence: CASSLWRVREKLFF. The CDR3 nucleotides are TGTGCCAGCAGTTTATGGAGGGTACGTGAAAAACTGTTTTTT.

CDR3 protein: CASSVGGHGWSRFF. The DNA for the CDR3 is TGTGCCAGCAGCGTAGGAGGTCACGGCTGGTCACGGTTCTTC. V is TRBV9 and J is TRBJ2-1; D remains unclear. V lost 0 bases and J lost 15, with 19 bases in between. The CDR3 spans 14 residues. Per germline, CDR1 SGDLS and CDR2 YYNGEE.

The chain has TRBV5-4 and TRBJ2-5; no firm D call. Trimming left V 0 bases short and J 5 bases short, with 14 bases between. The CDR3 runs 15 residues. Germline CDR1 reads SGHNT; CDR2 reads YYREEE (reference sequence). The CDR3 loop is CASSLVQVPSETQYF. The DNA for the CDR3 is TGTGCCAGCAGCTTGGTCCAGGTACCCTCTGAGACCCAGTACTTC.

The CDR3 coding sequence is TGTGCCAGCAGCTTAGGACTAGCGGGAGGGCCTGGGGGAGATACGCAGTATTTT. It specifies CASSLGLAGGPGGDTQYF. J is TRBJ2-3 and V is TRBV5-6; TRBD2 matches at 15 bases. The CDR3 has 18 amino acids. V was clipped by 2 bases and J by 5 bases; unmatched bases: 9. The germline gives CDR1 SGHDT, CDR2 YYEEEE.

This clone was detected once. This chain connects TRBV5-6 to TRBJ2-7; no definite D call. V lost 5 bases and J lost 3, with 6 bases in between. CDR1 and CDR2 from the germline V gene are SGHDT and YYEEEE. This CDR3 region has 11 residues. DNA of the CDR3: TGTGCCAGCAGTGCCAGCTACGAGCAGTACTTC. It yields the protein CASSASYEQYF.

The rearrangement links TRBV4-2 to TRBJ2-3, with 8 bases fitting TRBD2. The ends lost 1 base at V and 5 bases at J; junction bases unmatched: 2. This CDR3 has 14 amino acids. Per the germline V gene, CDR1 is LGHNA and CDR2 is YNFKEQ. The CDR3 reads CASSQVGGGDTQYF. The CDR3 coding sequence is TGTGCCAGCAGCCAAGTCGGGGGGGGAGATACGCAGTATTTT.

This chain uses TRBV27 with TRBJ1-1, with a possible D match to TRBD1 (5 bases). The CDR3 contains 15 residues. V dropped 0 bases and J dropped 4 bases, with 12 bases sitting between them. Per the germline V gene, CDR1 is MNHEY and CDR2 is SMNVEV (reference sequence). The CDR3, as DNA: TGTGCCAGCAGTTTATCACCGGGACCGGGCACTGAAGCTTTCTTT. Translation gives CASSLSPGPGTEAFF.

In DNA, the CDR3 is TGTGCCAGCAGTTGGGGCTTTCAAGAGACCCAGTACTTC. This codes for CASSWGFQETQYF. The chain joins TRBV28 to TRBJ2-5; a weak D match, TRBD1 (5 bases). This CDR3 has 13 amino acids. Germline V lookup: CDR1 MDHEN, CDR2 SYDVKM. The germline V and J ends were trimmed by 4 bases and 2 bases, with 8 bases remaining between them.

The chain combines TRBV6-6 with TRBJ2-5; no clear D gene. The CDR3 has 11 residues. Looked up from germline, CDR1 is MNHNY and CDR2 is SVGAGI (reference sequence). V lost 4 bases and J 2 bases, leaving 2 bases between the germline ends. The CDR3 loop is CASSWQETQYF. In nucleotides, the CDR3 is TGTGCCAGCAGTTGGCAAGAGACCCAGTACTTC.

V is TRBV6-5 and J is TRBJ1-1, with D tentatively TRBD1 (5 bases). V was pared by 2 bases and J by 4 bases, with 17 bases between. Germline V gene sequence: CDR1 MNHEY, CDR2 SVGAGI. The CDR3 spans 16 residues. CDR3 DNA: TGTGCCAGCAGTTACGTCCCCGGGGGTCTGCGCACTGAAGCTTTCTTT. This translates into CASSYVPGGLRTEAFF.

J is TRBJ2-5 and V is TRBV7-6; 8 positions match TRBD2. V lost 5 bases to trimming and J lost 6 bases; unmatched junction nucleotides: 11. CDR1 is SGHVS and CDR2 is FNYEAQ in the germline V gene. The CDR3 consists of 15 residues. CDR3 amino acids: CASSPGGEGYQTQYF. The CDR3 nucleotides are TGTGCCAGCAGCCCCGGGGGGGAGGGCTACCAGACCCAGTACTTC.

The gene calls are TRBV28 and TRBJ2-7; D is uncertain. The CDR3 loop spans 15 amino acids. V lost 5 bases, J lost 0 bases, and 14 bases lay in between. Germline V gene lookup returns CDR1 MDHEN and CDR2 SYDVKM. This CDR3 is CASSGSSRISYEQYF. The CDR3 nucleotides are TGTGCCAGCAGTGGTAGCAGCCGGATCTCCTACGAGCAGTACTTC.

V gene TRBV27 combines with J gene TRBJ1-2; no reliable D call. The CDR3 runs 13 residues. Between the trimmed V and J ends, which lost 3 bases and 4 bases, there was a span of 9 bases. Germline V gene data show CDR1 as MNHEY and CDR2 as SMNVEV (reference sequence). The CDR3 nucleotides read TGTGCCAGCAGTTTGTGGACGGGCTATGGCTACACCTTC. It encodes CASSLWTGYGYTF.

This sequence joins TRBV10-3 and TRBJ2-3; no firm D call. Germline CDR1 and CDR2: ENHRY and SYGVKD. This CDR3 has 16 residues. V lost 5 bases to trimming and J lost 4 bases, with 19 bases between them. Here the CDR3 reads CAISSNPELFADTQYF. The CDR3 DNA sequence: TGTGCCATCAGTTCTAATCCGGAGCTTTTCGCAGATACGCAGTATTTT.

This chain links TRBV7-2 with TRBJ2-3, with 11 nucleotides matching TRBD2. V shed 3 bases, J shed 6 bases, and the junction held 8 bases outside the gene matches. The CDR3 spans 16 residues. The germline CDR1 and CDR2 sequences are SGHTA and FQGNSA. The CDR3 reads CASSLGASGRPDTQYF. DNA for the CDR3: TGTGCCAGCAGCTTGGGGGCTAGCGGGAGGCCCGATACGCAGTATTTT.

The chain is built from TRBV15 and TRBJ1-5; 7 nucleotides align to TRBD1. Germline V gene lookup returns CDR1 LNHNV and CDR2 YYDKDF (reference sequence). CDR3 length equals 17 residues. Unmatched junction bases numbered 5, after V lost 0 bases and J lost 0 bases. This CDR3 reads CATSRDGTVLSNQPQHF. In DNA, the CDR3 is TGTGCCACCAGCAGAGATGGGACAGTTCTTAGCAATCAGCCCCAGCATTTT.

The rearrangement links TRBV6-1 to TRBJ2-7, with unresolved D. Germline V gene data show CDR1 as MNHNS and CDR2 as SASEGT. V was trimmed by 7 bases and J by 4 bases, leaving 8 bases between them. CDR3 size: 11 residues. The CDR3 bases are TGTGCCAGCACCCCTTGGTACGAGCAGTACTTC. Protein sequence: CASTPWYEQYF.

This chain joins TRBV29-1 and TRBJ2-7, with 9 bases lining up with TRBD2. The trim removed 6 bases at V and 6 bases at J, leaving 9 bases unmatched. This CDR3 has 13 amino acids. Germline V gives CDR1 SQVTM, CDR2 ANQGSEA. Here the CDR3 DNA reads TGCAGCGTAGGAGAGGCGGGGGGGGTCGAGCAGTACTTC. It yields the protein CSVGEAGGVEQYF.

The chain is built from TRBV18 and TRBJ2-3, with D perhaps TRBD1 or TRBD2 (5 bases each). The CDR3 covers 17 residues. The germline gives CDR1 KGHSH, CDR2 LQKENI. Trimming took 0 bases from V and 2 from J, leaving 15 bases between them. The CDR3 here is CASSPPRGGKNTDTQYF. Written as DNA, the CDR3 is TGTGCCAGCTCACCACCGAGGGGCGGAAAAAACACAGATACGCAGTATTTT.

This sequence joins TRBV7-3 and TRBJ2-2; no clear D gene. Germline V gene sequence: CDR1 SGHTA, CDR2 FQGTGA. V dropped 3 bases and J dropped 1 base, with 6 bases sitting between them. The CDR3 has 14 residues. The CDR3 is CASSFSGNTGELFF. The CDR3 DNA follows: TGTGCCAGCAGCTTTTCAGGGAACACCGGGGAGCTGTTTTTT.

V usage is TRBV7-9 and J usage is TRBJ2-7; 7 bases map to TRBD2. In germline, CDR1 is SEHNR, CDR2 FQNEAQ (reference sequence). This CDR3 spans 14 amino acids. Losses at the gene ends were 1 base for V and 2 bases for J; bases not matched to a gene: 2. CDR3 bases: TGTGCCAGCAGCTTAGGACTAGCAGCCTACGAGCAGTACTTC. Encoded protein: CASSLGLAAYEQYF.

This sequence joins TRBV18 and TRBJ1-2, with TRBD1 identical over 10 bases. Trimming at V came to 5 bases and at J to 8 bases, leaving 8 bases not matched to a gene. Germline CDR1 reads KGHSH; CDR2 reads LQKENI. The CDR3 covers 14 residues. CDR3 sequence: CASSTTGGEGGYTF. The CDR3 nucleotides read TGTGCCAGCTCAACGACAGGGGGCGAAGGAGGCTACACCTTC.

The chain uses TRBV7-2 and TRBJ2-7, with D tentatively TRBD1 (5 bases). Germline V gene sequence: CDR1 SGHTA, CDR2 FQGNSA. The CDR3 totals 18 residues. The V gene lost 4 bases and the J gene lost 0 bases, with 22 bases spanning the gap. The CDR3, as DNA: TGTGCCAGCAGCTCAACAGGTGGGGCGTTTAGCTTCTCCTACGAGCAGTACTTC. Protein sequence: CASSSTGGAFSFSYEQYF.

V gene TRBV29-1 combines with J gene TRBJ1-1; no clear D gene. The V and J ends lost 7 bases and 11 bases respectively, with 8 bases between them. Germline CDR1 reads SQVTM; CDR2 reads ANQGSEA. This CDR3 spans 8 amino acids. The CDR3 is CSDTGAFF. In DNA, the CDR3 is TGCAGCGACACTGGGGCTTTCTTT.

The V and J genes are TRBV9 and TRBJ2-6; TRBD2 is a possible D gene (7 bases). V was trimmed by 3 bases and J by 3 bases, leaving 13 bases between them. Germline V gene lookup returns CDR1 SGDLS and CDR2 YYNGEE. The length of the CDR3 is 16 residues. The CDR3 loop is CASSALGGGGANVLTF. CDR3 DNA sequence: TGTGCCAGCAGCGCCCTAGGGGGGGGTGGGGCCAACGTCCTGACTTTC.